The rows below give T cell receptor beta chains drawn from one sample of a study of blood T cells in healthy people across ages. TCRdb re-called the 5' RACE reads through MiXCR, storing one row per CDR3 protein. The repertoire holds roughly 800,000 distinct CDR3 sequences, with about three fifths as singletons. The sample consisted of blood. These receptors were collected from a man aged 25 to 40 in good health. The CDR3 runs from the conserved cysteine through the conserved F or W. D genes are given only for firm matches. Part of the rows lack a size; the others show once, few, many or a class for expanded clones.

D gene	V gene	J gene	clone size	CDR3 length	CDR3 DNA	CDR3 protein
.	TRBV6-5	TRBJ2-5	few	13	TGTGCCAGCAGTAAACCTATCGCCGAGACCCAGTACTTC	CASSKPIAETQYF
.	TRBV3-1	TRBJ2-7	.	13	TGTGCCAGCAGGGGGGCAGCTGTCTACGAGCAGTACTTC	CASRGAAVYEQYF
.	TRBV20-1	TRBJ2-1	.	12	TGCAGTGCTAGAGTGCGGAACAATGAGCAGTTCTTC	CSARVRNNEQFF
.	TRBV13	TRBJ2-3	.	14	TGTGCCAGCAGAGGACAGTGGTCGACGGATACGCAGTATTTT	CASRGQWSTDTQYF
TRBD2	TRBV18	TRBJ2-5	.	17	TGTGCCAGCTCATTTCGGACTAGCGGGAGAGGGCAAGAGACCCAGTACTTC	CASSFRTSGRGQETQYF
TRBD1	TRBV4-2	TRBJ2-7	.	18	TGTGCCAGCAGCCAAGATCTGAGCACAGGGGTTAGCTCCTACGAGCAGTACTTC	CASSQDLSTGVSSYEQYF
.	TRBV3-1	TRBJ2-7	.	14	TGTGCCAGCAGCCAAGACCTCACCTCTTACGAGCAGTACTTC	CASSQDLTSYEQYF
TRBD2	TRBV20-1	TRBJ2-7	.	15	TGCAGTGCTAGAGGAGTAGCGGGCGCCTCCTACGAGCAGTACTTC	CSARGVAGASYEQYF
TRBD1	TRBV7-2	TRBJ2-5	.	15	TGTGCCAGCAGCGCCTCCGGGACAGGAGGGGAGACCCAGTACTTC	CASSASGTGGETQYF
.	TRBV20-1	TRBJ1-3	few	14	TGCAGTGCTAGAGGGCCGTTCTCTGGAAACACCATATATTTT	CSARGPFSGNTIYF
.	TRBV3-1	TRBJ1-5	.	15	TGTGCCAGCAGCCGTGGACGGGGGGACAATCAGCCCCAGCATTTT	CASSRGRGDNQPQHF
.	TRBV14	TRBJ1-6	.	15	TGTGCCAGCAGCCAAAGGGCGACGGCCAATTCACCCCTCCACTTT	CASSQRATANSPLHF
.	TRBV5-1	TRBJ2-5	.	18	TGCGCCAGCAGCTTGTACTATGGGGGCCGTCCACCTAGAGAGACCCAGTACTTC	CASSLYYGGRPPRETQYF
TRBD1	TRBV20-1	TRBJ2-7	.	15	TGCAGTGCCCTAGTGGGGGACAGGGACCCCTACGAGCAGTACTTC	CSALVGDRDPYEQYF
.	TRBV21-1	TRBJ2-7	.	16	TGTGCCAGCAGCAAAGAAGCCGGGACAGGGCCCTACGAGCAGTACTTC	CASSKEAGTGPYEQYF
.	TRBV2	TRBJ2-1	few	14	TGTGCCAGCAGTGTACGCGTGACGAGCTATGAGCAGTTCTTC	CASSVRVTSYEQFF
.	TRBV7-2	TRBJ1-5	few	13	TGTGCCAGCAGCTTCCCCGGAGGTCAGCCCCAGCATTTT	CASSFPGGQPQHF
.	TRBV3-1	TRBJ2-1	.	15	TGTGCCAGCAGCCAAGAAAACAGGGAGATAGATGAGCAGTTCTTC	CASSQENREIDEQFF
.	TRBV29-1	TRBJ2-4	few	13	TGCAGCGTTGACAGGAGGGGGGGATATGAGCAGTACTTC	CSVDRRGGYEQYF
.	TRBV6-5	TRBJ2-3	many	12	TGTGCCACCTCCTCCACGGCAGATACGCAGTATTTT	CATSSTADTQYF
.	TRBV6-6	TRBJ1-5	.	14	TGTGCCAGCAGTGGGATACAGAGCAATCAGCCCCAGCATTTT	CASSGIQSNQPQHF
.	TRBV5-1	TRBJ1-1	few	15	TGCGCCAGCAGCTCAAGAGGAGGACAATCCACTGAAGCTTTCTTT	CASSSRGGQSTEAFF
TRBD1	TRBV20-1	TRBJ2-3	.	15	TGCAGTGCTTATCGAAGACAGGGGACCACAGATACGCAGTATTTT	CSAYRRQGTTDTQYF
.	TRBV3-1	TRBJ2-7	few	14	TGTGCCAGCTCAAGTCGAAATGCGGGTGGCGAGCAGTACTTC	CASSSRNAGGEQYF